The present TCR beta chain was sequenced within a study of control samples from healthy donors and cancer patients (TCRdb year 2020). About this clone: The clone's antigen remains unknown. No clone much larger than this one lies a single base away; base qualities are absent.

The V and J ends are trimmed by 0 bases and 6 bases, leaving 9 bases between them. The CDR3 holds 13 amino acids from the cysteine to the phenylalanine. The retained sequence is limited to the CDR3, 39 bases, with the frame set at the first base. CDR1 and CDR2 were assigned from the germline V gene as SGHVS and FQNEAQ. Preparation of the library involved the immunoSEQ multiplex PCR assay. As stored in TCRdb, this immuneACCESS dataset retains in-frame rearrangements with V and J assigned. A fraction of the clones does not appear; measured against another copy, unresolved V genes explain less than half of the discrepancy, and the remainder lacks a known reason. This sample gives about 19,000 clones in total; approximately 78% of them show up just once. Jointly, the top ten make up around 28% of the sample.

This receptor was taken from a man older than 75 with head and neck cancer. The sample taken for sequencing was PBMCs. The rearrangement combines TRBV7-8 with TRBJ2-7, with TRBD2 perhaps the D gene, on 5 matching bases. The sequenced DNA: TGTGCCAGCAGCTTAGCGCCTAGCAGCGAGCAGTACTTC. This yields the protein CASSLAPSSEQYF.